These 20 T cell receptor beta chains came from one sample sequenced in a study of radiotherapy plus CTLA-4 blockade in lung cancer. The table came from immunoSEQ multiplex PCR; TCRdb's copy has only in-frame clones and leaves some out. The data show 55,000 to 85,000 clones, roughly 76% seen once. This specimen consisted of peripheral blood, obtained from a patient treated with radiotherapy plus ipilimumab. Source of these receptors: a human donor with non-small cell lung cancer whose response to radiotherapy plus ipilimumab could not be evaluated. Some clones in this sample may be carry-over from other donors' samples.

CDR3 in DNA: TGTGCCAGCAGCCTATCACTAGCGGGGTTAGATACGCAGTATTTT. It encodes CASSLSLAGLDTQYF. The chain has TRBV27 and TRBJ2-3, with 10 bases identical to TRBD2. Germline V gene data show CDR1 as MNHEY and CDR2 as SMNVEV (reference sequence). Losses at the gene ends were 6 bases for V and 5 bases for J; bases not matched to a gene: 8. CDR3 length equals 15 residues.

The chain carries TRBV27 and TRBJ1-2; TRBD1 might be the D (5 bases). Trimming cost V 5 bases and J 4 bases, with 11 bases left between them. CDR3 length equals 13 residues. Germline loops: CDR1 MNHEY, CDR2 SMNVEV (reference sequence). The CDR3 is CASSQGLTYGYTF. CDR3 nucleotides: TGTGCCAGCAGTCAGGGACTGACCTATGGCTACACCTTC.

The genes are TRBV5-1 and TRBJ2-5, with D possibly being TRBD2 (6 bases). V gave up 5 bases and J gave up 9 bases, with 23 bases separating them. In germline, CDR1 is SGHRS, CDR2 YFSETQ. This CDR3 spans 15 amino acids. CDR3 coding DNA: TGCGCCAGCAGACAGGAGGGGTTTTTGGGGGAGGCCCAGTACTTC. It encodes CASRQEGFLGEAQYF. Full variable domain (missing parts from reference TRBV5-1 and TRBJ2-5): KAGVTQTPRYLIKTRGQQVTLSCSPISGHRSVSWYQQTPGQGLQFLFEYFSETQRNKGNFPGRFSGRQFSNSRSEMNVSTLELGDSALYLCASRQEGFLGEAQYFGPGTRLLVL.

The CDR3 loop reads CASSYGTYNEQFF. The CDR3 DNA sequence: TGCGCCAGCAGCTACGGGACTTACAATGAGCAGTTCTTC. The rearrangement joins TRBV5-1 to TRBJ2-1; possibly TRBD2 for D (6 bases). The CDR3 contains 13 residues. V lost 3 bases, J lost 4 bases, and 8 bases lay in between. Looked up from germline, CDR1 is SGHRS and CDR2 is YFSETQ.

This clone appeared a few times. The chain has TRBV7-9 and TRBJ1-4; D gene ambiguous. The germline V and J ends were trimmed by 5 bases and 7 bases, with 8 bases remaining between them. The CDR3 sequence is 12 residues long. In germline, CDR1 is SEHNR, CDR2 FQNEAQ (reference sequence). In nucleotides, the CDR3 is TGTGCCAGCAGCCCGCACAGTGAAAAACTGTTTTTT. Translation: CASSPHSEKLFF.

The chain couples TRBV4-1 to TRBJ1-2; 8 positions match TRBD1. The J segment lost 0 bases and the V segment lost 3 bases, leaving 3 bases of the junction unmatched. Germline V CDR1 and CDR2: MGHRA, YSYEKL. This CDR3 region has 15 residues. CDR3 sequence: CASSHGQGSNYGYTF. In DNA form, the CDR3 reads TGCGCCAGCAGCCACGGACAGGGTTCTAACTATGGCTACACCTTC.

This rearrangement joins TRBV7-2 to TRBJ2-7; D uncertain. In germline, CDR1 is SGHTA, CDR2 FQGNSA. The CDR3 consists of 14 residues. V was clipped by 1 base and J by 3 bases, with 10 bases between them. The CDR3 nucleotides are TGTGCCAGCAGCTTAGATGTCAGATACTACGAGCAGTACTTC. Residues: CASSLDVRYYEQYF. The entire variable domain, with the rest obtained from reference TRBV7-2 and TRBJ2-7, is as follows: GAGVSQSPSNKVTEKGKDVELRCDPISGHTALYWYRQSLGQGLEFLIYFQGNSAPDKSGLPSDRFSAERTGGSVSTLTIQRTQQEDSAVYLCASSLDVRYYEQYFGPGTRLTVT.

CDR3 sequence: CASSLGQGGYGYTF. CDR3 coding DNA: TGTGCCAGCAGCCTTGGACAGGGAGGCTATGGCTACACCTTC. J is TRBJ1-2 and V is TRBV5-4, with 8 bases fitting TRBD1. The CDR3 consists of 14 residues. J was trimmed by 4 bases and V by 4 bases; bases with no gene match: 6. The germline gives CDR1 SGHNT, CDR2 YYREEE (reference sequence).

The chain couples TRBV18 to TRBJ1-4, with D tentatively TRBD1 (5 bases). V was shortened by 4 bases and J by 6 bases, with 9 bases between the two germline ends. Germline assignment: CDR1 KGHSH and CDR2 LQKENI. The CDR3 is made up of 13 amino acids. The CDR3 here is CASSRDRHEKLFF. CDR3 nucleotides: TGTGCCAGCTCACGCGACAGACATGAAAAACTGTTTTTT.

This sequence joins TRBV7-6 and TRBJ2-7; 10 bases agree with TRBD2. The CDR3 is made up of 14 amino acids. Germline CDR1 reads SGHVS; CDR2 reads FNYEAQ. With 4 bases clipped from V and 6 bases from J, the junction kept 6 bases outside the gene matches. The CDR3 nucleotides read TGTGCCAGCAGCTCTGGGACTAGCGCGGGCGAGCAGTACTTC. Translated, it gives CASSSGTSAGEQYF.

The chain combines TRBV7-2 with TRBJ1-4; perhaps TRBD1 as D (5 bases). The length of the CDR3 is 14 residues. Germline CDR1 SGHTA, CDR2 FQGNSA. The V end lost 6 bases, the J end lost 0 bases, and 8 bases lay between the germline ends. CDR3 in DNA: TGTGCCAGCAGTAGACAGTCAACTAATGAAAAACTGTTTTTT. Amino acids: CASSRQSTNEKLFF.

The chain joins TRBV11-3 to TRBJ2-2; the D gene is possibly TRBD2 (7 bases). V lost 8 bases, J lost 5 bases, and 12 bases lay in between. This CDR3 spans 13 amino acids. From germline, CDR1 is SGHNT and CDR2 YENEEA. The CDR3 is CASRGGGTGELFF. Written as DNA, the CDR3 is TGTGCCAGCCGCGGGGGCGGAACCGGGGAGCTGTTTTTT.

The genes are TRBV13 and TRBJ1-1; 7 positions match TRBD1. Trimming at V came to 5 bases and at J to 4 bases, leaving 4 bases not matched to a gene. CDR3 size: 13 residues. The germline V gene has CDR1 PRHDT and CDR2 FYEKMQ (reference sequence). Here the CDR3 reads CASSGAGGTEAFF. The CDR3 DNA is TGTGCCAGCAGCGGGGCAGGGGGCACTGAAGCTTTCTTT.

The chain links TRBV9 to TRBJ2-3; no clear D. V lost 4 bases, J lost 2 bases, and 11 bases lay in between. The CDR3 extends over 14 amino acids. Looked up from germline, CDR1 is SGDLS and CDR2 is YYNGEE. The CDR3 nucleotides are TGTGCCAGCAGCCGCCTAAGAGCCACAGATACGCAGTATTTT. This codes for CASSRLRATDTQYF.

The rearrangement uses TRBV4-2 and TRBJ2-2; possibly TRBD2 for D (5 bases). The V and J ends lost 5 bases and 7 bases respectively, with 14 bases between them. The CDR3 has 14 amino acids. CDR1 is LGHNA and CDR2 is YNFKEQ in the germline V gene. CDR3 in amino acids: CASSATREVGELFF. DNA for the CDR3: TGTGCCAGCAGCGCTACTAGAGAGGTCGGGGAGCTGTTTTTT.

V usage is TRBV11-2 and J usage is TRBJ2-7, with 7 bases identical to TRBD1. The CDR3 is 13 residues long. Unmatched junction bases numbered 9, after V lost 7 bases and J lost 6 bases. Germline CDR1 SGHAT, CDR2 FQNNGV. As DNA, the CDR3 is TGTGCCAGCAATCAAGAGGGGGCTGGCGAGCAGTACTTC. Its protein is CASNQEGAGEQYF.

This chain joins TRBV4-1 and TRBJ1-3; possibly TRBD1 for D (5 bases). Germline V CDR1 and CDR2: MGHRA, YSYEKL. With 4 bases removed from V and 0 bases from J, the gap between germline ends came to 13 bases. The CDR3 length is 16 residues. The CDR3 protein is CASSRIQVISGNTIYF. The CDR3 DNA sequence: TGCGCCAGCAGCCGAATACAGGTTATCTCTGGAAACACCATATATTTT.

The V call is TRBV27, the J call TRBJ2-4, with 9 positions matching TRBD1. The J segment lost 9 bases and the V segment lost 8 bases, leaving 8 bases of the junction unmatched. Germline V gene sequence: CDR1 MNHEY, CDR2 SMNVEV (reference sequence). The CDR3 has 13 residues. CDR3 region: CASWGDRVSIQYF. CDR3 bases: TGTGCCAGCTGGGGGGACAGGGTTTCCATTCAGTACTTC.

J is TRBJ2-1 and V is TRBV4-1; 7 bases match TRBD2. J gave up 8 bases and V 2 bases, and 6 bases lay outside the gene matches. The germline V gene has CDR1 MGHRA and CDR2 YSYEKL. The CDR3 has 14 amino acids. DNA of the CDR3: TGCGCCAGCAGCCAACCGGGGGGTAAACATGAGCAGTTCTTC. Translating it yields CASSQPGGKHEQFF.

The CDR3 here is CASSVGPGTGMYEQYF. In DNA, the CDR3 is TGTGCCAGCAGCGTAGGTCCCGGGACAGGGATGTACGAGCAGTACTTC. This rearrangement joins TRBV9 to TRBJ2-7, with TRBD1 identical over 9 bases. V dropped 0 bases and J dropped 4; count of bases not matched to a gene: 8. The CDR3 contains 16 residues. Per germline, CDR1 SGDLS and CDR2 YYNGEE.